This TCR beta chain was identified in a study of blood T cell repertoires in COVID-19 (dated by TCRdb to the early 2020s). Broadly, across the study: Samples covering the acute and convalescent phases of COVID-19 were provided by collaborators in the United States, Italy and Spain. The prospective study material was composed of cDNA or gDNA derived from T cells, B-cell-depleted T cells, or PBMCs. Deeply sampled blood TCRbeta repertoires from subjects exposed to, actively infected with, or recovered from COVID-19 were included in the dataset. The repertoires were released in a freely available public database meant as a resource for research on the immune response to SARS-CoV-2. Samples came from the ongoing ImmuneRACE study (first 160 participants) plus 1,254 subjects from 6 global collaborators. Sample metadata almost always included a de-identified subject ID, COVID-19 status, age in years and sex. Where available, HLA class I and class II types were taken from metadata supplied by the sample provider and were not determined by assay-based typing. What the authors observed across the whole study: How much clinical and demographic metadata was included differed by source and by participant, and the metadata was provided uncurated.

As encoded in the germline V gene, CDR1 is SGHRS while CDR2 is YFSETQ. The germline V end is reduced by 4 bases and the J end by 7 bases; junction bases left unmatched: 27. Spanning cysteine to phenylalanine, the CDR3 consists of 22 amino acids. The entry retains the CDR3 DNA only, 66 bases that are in frame from base 1. The immunoSEQ Assay, a bias-controlled multiplex PCR, was used to amplify TCRbeta CDR3 regions from genomic DNA. As for how the authors treated the data: Nucleated cell counts per sample were estimated from amplification of reference gene primers within the assay. To quantify the absolute abundance of each unique TCRbeta CDR3 rearrangement, sequence reads were collapsed and filtered. For each sample, productive Simpson clonality was calculated by taking the square root of Simpson's diversity index across productive rearrangements. TCRdb limited this immuneACCESS table to in-frame rearrangements with V and J called. A share of clones is missing; checked studies link under half to unresolved V genes, and the rest is unexplained. V, J and clone size are those of that table, while D and trimming were read from the DNA. The sample table holds 390,000 or so clones, of which 70% to 90% were seen once. In total, the top ten clones hold about 10% of the sample.

One collaborating source in Seattle enrolled patients during active infection and followed them longitudinally through the course of disease. Each collaborating institution followed its own protocols to collect whole blood in K2EDTA tubes. For TCRbeta analysis, collaborator samples were shipped as frozen whole blood, as isolated PBMCs, or as DNA extracted from either sample type. This clone was detected only a few times. What this receptor recognizes is not known. No clone much larger than this one lies a single base away; base qualities are absent. The material sequenced was peripheral blood. This TCR was sampled from a woman aged 25 to 39 with COVID-19, enrolled during active disease. This chain joins TRBV5-1 to TRBJ2-1; 12 junctional bases match TRBD2. The CDR3 protein is CASSKGQDRSTRLAGERNEQFF. The DNA sequence reads TGCGCCAGCAGCAAAGGACAGGACCGATCAACCCGACTAGCGGGAGAGCGAAATGAGCAGTTCTTC.